The clone carrying this T cell receptor beta chain showed up just a few times. Antigen specificity is unknown. These data are taken from a study of cytomegalovirus exposure and HLA in healthy donors. Study overall: HLA-typed donors contributed about 85 million unique TCRs, which were held in an early data release. Study-level findings and limits: Presence/absence comparisons presumed near-even sequencing depth among donors. Earlier analysis looked at TCR beta V segments, and most were productive about 87% or about 30% of the time.

A multiplex PCR was run with 60 Vbeta primers and 13 Jbeta primers. The data were produced by immunoSEQ multiplex PCR, yet TCRdb's version contains in-frame clones alone and is incomplete. Of about 160,000 clones listed, approximately 79% are singletons. Germline assignment: CDR1 MRHNA and CDR2 SNTAGT. This CDR3 is 13 amino acids long. Trimming cost V 0 bases and J 7 bases, with 7 bases left between them. Sequencing was done on a sample of PBMCs. The chain has TRBV6-4 and TRBJ2-1; D remains unclear. The TCR was taken from a middle-aged man in good health and CMV-seropositive. This CDR3 reads CASSDSAENEQFF. The CDR3, as DNA: TGTGCCAGCAGTGACTCCGCCGAGAATGAGCAGTTCTTC.